The clone carrying this T cell receptor (beta chain) occurred a few times. This record belongs to a study of blood T cell repertoires in COVID-19. Study background: Researchers got acute and convalescent COVID-19 samples from the United States, Italy and Spain. Sample material is recorded as cDNA or gDNA derived from T cells, B-cell-depleted T cells, or PBMCs.

Per the original methods: Reference gene primer amplification gave nucleated cell count estimates. TCRdb keeps only in-frame clones here, not all; method: immunoSEQ multiplex PCR. V, J and clone size were drawn from that table, and D and trimming were deduced from the DNA. The data contain about 160,000 clones, around 90% of them singletons. Trimming took 3 bases from V and 2 from J, leaving 22 bases between them. CDR1 and CDR2 (germline): SEHNR, FQNEAQ (reference sequence). The CDR3 has 18 residues. Sequenced: peripheral blood. The TCR comes from a woman aged 55-70 years with active or convalescent COVID-19. V usage is TRBV7-9 and J usage is TRBJ2-5, with TRBD2 as a possible D gene (5 bases). CDR3: CASSFTSKRPGLQETQYF. For the CDR3, the DNA is TGTGCCAGCAGCTTCACCTCAAAGCGGCCCGGCCTACAAGAGACCCAGTACTTC.